Presented here are 13 T cell receptor beta chains from one specimen sequenced in a study of blood T cell repertoires in COVID-19. Method: immunoSEQ multiplex PCR; TCRdb's copy keeps in-frame clones and lacks some. Among some 310,000 clones listed, 90% were seen once. Sequencing was done on a sample of peripheral blood. The receptors originated from a woman aged 40 to 49 with COVID-19, enrolled during active disease.

The chain is built from TRBV9 and TRBJ2-7; TRBD2 matches at 9 bases. The trim removed 4 bases at V and 2 bases at J, leaving 7 bases unmatched. The CDR3 covers 15 residues. CDR1 and CDR2 from the germline V gene are SGDLS and YYNGEE. The DNA for the CDR3 is TGTGCCAGCAGCTCACCTAGCGGGACCCCCTACGAGCAGTACTTC. Protein: CASSSPSGTPYEQYF.

The chain has TRBV30 and TRBJ1-2; TRBD1 agrees at 9 bases. CDR1 GTSNPN and CDR2 SVGIG come from the germline V gene (reference sequence). Trimming took 3 bases from V and 7 from J; bases not matched to a gene: 12. The CDR3 has 15 amino acids. DNA of the CDR3: TGTGCCTGGAGGGCCCTCGGGACAGGGAATGCTGGCTACACCTTC. It is translated as CAWRALGTGNAGYTF.

In DNA form, the CDR3 reads TGTGCCAGCATACAGGGGGCAGGTACTGAAGCTTTCTTT. Amino acids: CASIQGAGTEAFF. J is TRBJ1-1 and V is TRBV25-1; the match to TRBD1 covers 9 bases. In germline, CDR1 is MGHDK, CDR2 SYGVNS. This CDR3 is 13 amino acids long. V trimming: 7 bases; J trimming: 5 bases; junction bases outside the gene matches: 5.

This chain connects TRBV19 to TRBJ2-2; D not certain. CDR3 length: 12 residues. The germline V gene has CDR1 LNHDA and CDR2 SQIVND (reference sequence). Trimming took off 6 bases at V and 4 bases at J, with 6 bases between the two ends. The CDR3 here is CASRQFTGELFF. In DNA form, the CDR3 reads TGTGCCAGTAGACAGTTCACCGGGGAGCTGTTTTTT.

The J gene is TRBJ1-2, the V gene TRBV2; TRBD1 is a possible D gene (6 bases). V was pared by 6 bases and J by 1 base, with 12 bases between. CDR3 size: 14 residues. Germline V lookup: CDR1 SNHLY, CDR2 FYNNEI. CDR3: CASSVGQINYGYTF. The CDR3 DNA reads TGTGCCAGCAGCGTAGGACAGATTAACTATGGCTACACCTTC.

The rearrangement links TRBV4-1 to TRBJ1-5, with D possibly matching TRBD1 (6 bases). The CDR3 totals 15 residues. Trimming stripped 1 base from V and 4 bases from J, with 11 bases between. Per the germline V gene, CDR1 is MGHRA and CDR2 is YSYEKL. The CDR3 region has the DNA TGCGCCAGCAGCCAAGTATCAGGGGTGAATCAGCCCCAGCATTTT. Translation gives CASSQVSGVNQPQHF.

This clone was seen once. The chain joins TRBV6-6 to TRBJ1-4, with 7 positions matching TRBD1. CDR3 length: 13 amino acids. The V gene end was trimmed by 2 bases and the J gene end by 13 bases; junction bases not matched to a gene: 7. Germline V gives CDR1 MNHNY, CDR2 SVGAGI (reference sequence). The CDR3 loop reads CASSYPGQEGLFF. Here the CDR3 DNA reads TGTGCCAGCAGTTACCCCGGACAGGAGGGACTGTTTTTT.

This clone was seen only once. The chain has TRBV19 and TRBJ1-2, with D tentatively TRBD1 (6 bases). The germline V gene encodes CDR1 LNHDA and CDR2 SQIVND (reference sequence). The CDR3 extends over 16 amino acids. The germline V and J ends were trimmed by 1 base and 2 bases, with 14 bases remaining between them. CDR3: CASSIVAGAWNYGYTF. The CDR3 DNA is TGTGCCAGTAGTATAGTGGCGGGGGCTTGGAACTATGGCTACACCTTC.

The chain employs TRBV7-2 and TRBJ1-2; 9 positions match TRBD1. Trimming cost V 5 bases and J 9 bases; bases outside gene matches: 13. Germline lookup yields CDR1 SGHTA and CDR2 FQGNSA. This CDR3 contains 15 residues. For the CDR3, the DNA is TGTGCCAGCAGCCCGAAAGGACAGGGGTTTGGTAGCTACACCTTC. This gives the protein CASSPKGQGFGSYTF. The entire variable domain, with the rest obtained from reference TRBV7-2 and TRBJ1-2, is as follows: GAGVSQSPSNKVTEKGKDVELRCDPISGHTALYWYRQSLGQGLEFLIYFQGNSAPDKSGLPSDRFSAERTGGSVSTLTIQRTQQEDSAVYLCASSPKGQGFGSYTFGSGTRLTVV.

This clone appeared a few times. This chain connects TRBV6-6 to TRBJ1-6, with D hard to call. The CDR3 extends over 12 amino acids. Germline loops: CDR1 MNHNY, CDR2 SVGAGI (reference sequence). CDR3 loop: CVTQTVNSPLHF. The CDR3 DNA reads as TGTGTCACACAGACCGTTAATTCACCCCTCCACTTT.

This chain connects TRBV5-1 to TRBJ2-7, with D tentatively TRBD1 (5 bases). V was trimmed by 0 bases and J by 0 bases, leaving 10 bases between them. There are 15 residues in the CDR3. Germline CDR1 and CDR2: SGHRS and YFSETQ. The CDR3 bases are TGCGCCAGCAGCTTGGAGGGCAGGGCCTCCTACGAGCAGTACTTC. Protein sequence: CASSLEGRASYEQYF.

The rearrangement links TRBV18 to TRBJ2-7, with 8 nucleotides matching TRBD1. V was clipped by 3 bases and J by 5 bases; unmatched bases: 3. Germline CDR1 is KGHSH and CDR2 is LQKENI. CDR3 length equals 13 residues. CDR3 amino acids: CASSPPDRDEQYF. CDR3 DNA sequence: TGTGCCAGCTCACCCCCGGACAGGGACGAGCAGTACTTC. Supplemented by reference TRBV18 and TRBJ2-7, the full variable domain reads NAGVMQNPRHLVRRRGQEARLRCSPMKGHSHVYWYRQLPEEGLKFMVYLQKENIIDESGMPKERFSAEFPKEGPSILRIQQVVRGDSAAYFCASSPPDRDEQYFGPGTRLTVT.

The chain recombines TRBV4-2 with TRBJ1-2; D ambiguous. V lost 2 bases to trimming and J lost 4 bases, with 17 bases between them. This CDR3 has 16 residues. CDR1 is LGHNA, CDR2 YNFKEQ, per germline. CDR3 residues: CASSQSGTLAVYGYTF. The CDR3 DNA is TGTGCCAGCAGCCAATCGGGAACGCTCGCGGTCTATGGCTACACCTTC.